The 8 T cell receptor delta chains in this list originate from one sample, sequenced in a study of gammadelta T cells in human blood. TCRdb applied CATT to the RT-PCR reads for clone calling. The sample records around 1,300 delta-chain clones, roughly 29% being singletons. Specimen: non-Vgamma9Vdelta2 gamma-delta T cells from fetal blood. These receptors all stem from a human fetus.

Judged by abundance, this clone is medium-sized (0.01 to 0.1%). The chain uses TRDV1 and TRDJ3, with TRDD2 matching 9 bases. With 1 base clipped from V and 0 bases from J, the junction kept 16 bases outside the gene matches. The CDR3 length is 23 residues. The germline V gene has CDR1 TSWWSYY and CDR2 QGS. The DNA for the CDR3 is TGTGCTCTTGGGGAACGCGGCCTTCCTACGAACCGGGGGCCCTCCTGGGACACCCGACAGATGTTTTTC. Translated, it gives CALGERGLPTNRGPSWDTRQMFF.

Remarks on this clone: This clone may be a read error of a much larger clone one base away. Other DNA sequences from this sample encode an identical CDR3 as well. The V call is TRDV1, the J call TRDJ1; D is perhaps TRDD3 (6 bases). The CDR3 consists of 19 residues. Germline V gene sequence: CDR1 TSWWSYY, CDR2 QGS. V lost 2 bases and J lost 0, with 22 bases in between. The DNA of the CDR3 is TGTGCTCTTGGGGAAAGACGAGGCTTCTGGGGACCGTACACCGATAAACTCATCTTT. Translation: CALGERRGFWGPYTDKLIF.

In its sample, this clone was seen a few times. Other DNA sequences in this specimen translate into the identical CDR3. V usage is TRDV2 and J usage is TRDJ3; 11 bases align to TRDD3. Germline V gene data show CDR1 as GEAIGNYY and CDR2 as EKD. This CDR3 has 18 residues. V was clipped by 1 base and J by 4 bases; unmatched bases: 5. CDR3 protein: CACDTRTGGYWDTRQMFF. The CDR3 nucleotides read TGTGCCTGTGACACTCGTACTGGGGGATATTGGGACACCCGACAGATGTTTTTC.

By share, this clone counts as medium-sized. The J gene is TRDJ1, the V gene TRDV1, with TRDD2 as a possible D gene (5 bases). Germline lookup yields CDR1 TSWWSYY and CDR2 QGS. This CDR3 is built from 19 residues. V was cut by 1 base and J by 0 bases, with 21 bases left in between. The CDR3 bases are TGTGCTCTTGGGGAACCTATTTTTCCTGTTGCCGGGCACACCGATAAACTCATCTTT. This gives the protein CALGEPIFPVAGHTDKLIF.

This clone counts as medium-sized. This sequence joins TRDV1 and TRDJ1; the match to TRDD3 covers 11 bases. V was pared by 1 base and J by 4 bases, with 23 bases of the junction left unmatched. The germline V gene has CDR1 TSWWSYY and CDR2 QGS. The CDR3 covers 22 residues. The CDR3 bases are TGTGCTCTTGGGGAACCTTCCCCGCATCCTCTTCTTGGGGGATACGGGGGCGATAAACTCATCTTT. Its translation is CALGEPSPHPLLGGYGGDKLIF.

In regard to this clone: A read error is possible here, since a much larger clone lies one base away. The V call is TRDV1, the J call TRDJ1, with 13 positions matching TRDD3. There are 23 residues in the CDR3. Germline CDR1 is TSWWSYY and CDR2 is QGS. Trimming removed 1 base from V and 3 bases from J; junction bases left unmatched: 23. CDR3 DNA sequence: TGTGCTCTTGGGGAACGCCAGTTCCTACTGGGGGATACGCTTACCCTCAGGTCCGATAAACTCATCTTT. Protein: CALGERQFLLGDTLTLRSDKLIF.

This clone is large (0.1 to 1%) in the sample. The chain employs TRDV1 and TRDJ2; D unresolved. Germline-derived CDR1 and CDR2 are TSWWSYY and QGS. Deletions cut 0 bases from V and 1 base from J, with 9 bases between. The CDR3 spans 16 residues. The CDR3 reads CALGELAVDLTAQLFF. CDR3 nucleotides: TGTGCTCTTGGGGAACTAGCCGTTGATTTGACAGCACAACTCTTCTTT.

This clone is medium-sized. This rearrangement joins TRDV3 to TRDJ3, with 11 bases that match TRDD3. Trimming took 3 bases from V and 0 from J; bases not matched to a gene: 4. There are 17 residues in the CDR3. In germline, CDR1 is TVYSNPD, CDR2 GDNSRS (reference sequence). In DNA, the CDR3 is TGTGCCTTCCCTACTGGGGGATACTCCTGGGACACCCGACAGATGTTTTTC. This translates into CAFPTGGYSWDTRQMFF.